These T cell receptor beta chains were read from a single sample in a study of T-cell reconstitution after alpha-beta-depleted transplantation in children. Each CDR3 protein is one row after TCRdb ran MiXCR on the PCR reads. Of about 500,000 distinct CDR3 sequences in the sample, 32% were seen once. This material consisted of PBMCs from the stem cell graft donor, taken from the stem cell graft. The receptors here all came from a human donor who donated a stem cell graft to a child with aplastic anemia. Each CDR3 is given with its conserved first and last residue. D genes are given only for firm matches. Size values are once, few and many counts, or a class for expanded clones, and some rows have none.

D: TRBD2
size: NA
V: TRBV3-1
J: TRBJ2-5
DNA: TGTGCCAGCAGCCAAGAAGTTTGGGCGGGAGGCGAACAAGAGACCCAGTACTTC
CDR3: CASSQEVWAGGEQETQYF

D: NA
size: NA
V: TRBV6-5
J: TRBJ1-5
DNA: TGTGCCAGCAGTTATCACCGGGGCAATCAGCCCCAGCATTTT
CDR3: CASSYHRGNQPQHF

D: NA
size: NA
V: TRBV7-3
J: TRBJ2-1
DNA: TGTGCCAGTTCGGTGGGGAGGGGGAGGGCCGTGGAGCAGTTCTTC
CDR3: CASSVGRGRAVEQFF

D: NA
size: few
V: TRBV7-8
J: TRBJ1-1
DNA: TGTGCCAGCAGCTTAGTTGTATCCGGGACAAGGAACACTGAAGCTTTCTTT
CDR3: CASSLVVSGTRNTEAFF

D: NA
size: few
V: TRBV20-1
J: TRBJ1-4
DNA: TGCAGTGCTATGTGGCCTTCGGGCACCGGGGGCGAAAAACTGTTTTTT
CDR3: CSAMWPSGTGGEKLFF

D: NA
size: NA
V: TRBV12-3/TRBV12-4
J: TRBJ2-7
DNA: TGTGCCAGCAGCTTTACTAGGTTCCACGAGCAGTACTTC
CDR3: CASSFTRFHEQYF

D: NA
size: NA
V: TRBV7-2
J: TRBJ1-2
DNA: TGTGCCAGCAGCTTCAACAGCCTTAACTATGGCTACACCTTC
CDR3: CASSFNSLNYGYTF

D: NA
size: few
V: TRBV15
J: TRBJ1-3
DNA: TGTGCCACCAGCAGAGATGAGGAGCGCCCATCTGGAAACACCATATATTTT
CDR3: CATSRDEERPSGNTIYF

D: NA
size: NA
V: TRBV20-1
J: TRBJ2-1
DNA: TGCAGTGCGACCTTAGGGGGTAATGAGCAGTTCTTC
CDR3: CSATLGGNEQFF

D: NA
size: NA
V: TRBV6-5
J: TRBJ2-5
DNA: TGTGCCAGCAGTTACTTCGGGACCGCTGGGGATTCACAAGAGACCCAGTACTTC
CDR3: CASSYFGTAGDSQETQYF

D: NA
size: few
V: TRBV29-1
J: TRBJ1-1
DNA: TGCAGCGTTGAAGATTTTGCTCCGGGCGGAACTGAAGCTTTCTTT
CDR3: CSVEDFAPGGTEAFF

D: TRBD2
size: NA
V: TRBV12-3/TRBV12-4
J: TRBJ2-2
DNA: TGTGCCAGCAGTTTCGGGAGGCCCGGGGAGCTGTTTTTT
CDR3: CASSFGRPGELFF

D: TRBD1
size: NA
V: TRBV15
J: TRBJ2-5
DNA: TGTGCCACCAGCAGAGATGTAGGGGGCTTAGAGACCCAGTACTTC
CDR3: CATSRDVGGLETQYF

D: NA
size: NA
V: TRBV29-1
J: TRBJ1-5
DNA: TGCAGCGTTGGAACAGGGAACCAGCCCCAGCATTTT
CDR3: CSVGTGNQPQHF

D: TRBD2
size: once
V: TRBV20-1
J: TRBJ2-5
DNA: TGCAGTGCTAGAGTCCGACTAGCGGGAGAGACCCAGTACTTC
CDR3: CSARVRLAGETQYF

D: TRBD2
size: few
V: TRBV5-4
J: TRBJ2-1
DNA: TGTGCCAGCAGCTTTTATCTCACTAGCGGGAGGGGCATTAACAATGAGCAGTTCTTC
CDR3: CASSFYLTSGRGINNEQFF

D: TRBD1
size: NA
V: TRBV29-1
J: TRBJ1-1
DNA: TGCAGCGTTGACGACAGGGTGAACACTGAAGCTTTCTTT
CDR3: CSVDDRVNTEAFF

D: NA
size: few
V: TRBV7-2
J: TRBJ1-1
DNA: TGTGCCAGCAGCTTAGCGGACAGAATTAGCACTGAAGCTTTCTTT
CDR3: CASSLADRISTEAFF

D: NA
size: few
V: TRBV15
J: TRBJ1-1
DNA: TGTGCCACCAGCAGAGACCGACAGGTGCTCACTGAAGCTTTCTTT
CDR3: CATSRDRQVLTEAFF

D: NA
size: NA
V: TRBV6-1
J: TRBJ1-5
DNA: TGTGCCAGCAGCGCGTCAGGGATCAGCAATCAGCCCCAGCATTTT
CDR3: CASSASGISNQPQHF

D: NA
size: NA
V: TRBV30
J: TRBJ2-7
DNA: TGTGCCTGGATCGGGACCGACACCTACGAGCAGTACTTC
CDR3: CAWIGTDTYEQYF

D: NA
size: few
V: TRBV12-3/TRBV12-4
J: TRBJ1-5
DNA: TGTGCCAGCAGTTTAACAGTGGGTCAGCCCCAGCATTTT
CDR3: CASSLTVGQPQHF

D: NA
size: NA
V: TRBV18
J: TRBJ2-1
DNA: TGTGCCAGCTCACCGGGGAGGACGAAGTACAATGAGCAGTTCTTC
CDR3: CASSPGRTKYNEQFF

D: NA
size: NA
V: TRBV20-1
J: TRBJ2-7
DNA: TGCAGTGCTAGAGATAGGACGAAGAGAAGCGAGCAGTACTTC
CDR3: CSARDRTKRSEQYF

D: TRBD1
size: NA
V: TRBV7-9
J: TRBJ2-2
DNA: TGTGCCAGCAGCGCGGACAGGGTGCTCGGGGAGCTGTTTTTT
CDR3: CASSADRVLGELFF

D: NA
size: NA
V: TRBV7-9
J: TRBJ1-5
DNA: TGTGCCAGCAGTCCTCTCGTGTCAGGTCATCAGCCCCAGCATTTT
CDR3: CASSPLVSGHQPQHF

D: NA
size: NA
V: TRBV30
J: TRBJ2-2
DNA: TGTGCCTGGAGTCCCCTAGGGGAGCTGTTTTTT
CDR3: CAWSPLGELFF

D: TRBD2
size: NA
V: TRBV7-2
J: TRBJ2-7
DNA: TGTGCCAGCAGCTTAGCGGGAGGGCCTCTTTTATTCGGCGAGCAGTACTTC
CDR3: CASSLAGGPLLFGEQYF

D: TRBD1
size: NA
V: TRBV20-1
J: TRBJ1-4
DNA: TGCAGTGCTAGGGGGACAGGGAACACTTTAAGCAGAACTAATGAAAAACTGTTTTTT
CDR3: CSARGTGNTLSRTNEKLFF

D: TRBD1
size: few
V: TRBV3-1
J: TRBJ1-2
DNA: TGTGCCAGCAGCCAAGATTCAGGGGACAGAGGGGGCTACACCTTC
CDR3: CASSQDSGDRGGYTF

D: TRBD2
size: few
V: TRBV9
J: TRBJ2-1
DNA: TGTGCCAGCAGCGTGGAGAGCCTAGCGGGAAGGGAGGCCTACAATGAGCAGTTCTTC
CDR3: CASSVESLAGREAYNEQFF

D: NA
size: NA
V: TRBV28
J: TRBJ2-5
DNA: TGTGCCAGCAGTTCATTGGCAGGCCAGTTAGAGACCCAGTACTTC
CDR3: CASSSLAGQLETQYF

D: NA
size: once
V: TRBV18
J: TRBJ2-7
DNA: TGTGCCAGCTCACCAGGAGGGGGTGTGGACGAGCAGTACTTC
CDR3: CASSPGGGVDEQYF

D: TRBD2
size: NA
V: TRBV4-1
J: TRBJ2-1
DNA: TGCGCCAGCAGCCCAGGACTAGCGGGAGGGCCGGGTTACAATGAGCAGTTCTTC
CDR3: CASSPGLAGGPGYNEQFF

D: TRBD2
size: NA
V: TRBV3-1
J: TRBJ2-2
DNA: TGTGCCAGCCGCTCGGGGGGGCCGGACACCGGGGAGCTGTTTTTT
CDR3: CASRSGGPDTGELFF

D: NA
size: NA
V: TRBV12-3/TRBV12-4
J: TRBJ1-5
DNA: TGTGCCAGCAGTCCCCCCGGGGGGGATAGCAATCAGCCCCAGCATTTT
CDR3: CASSPPGGDSNQPQHF

D: NA
size: once
V: TRBV7-2
J: TRBJ2-5
DNA: TGTGCCAGCAGCTTAGCCCACGAGACCCAGTACTTC
CDR3: CASSLAHETQYF

D: TRBD1
size: NA
V: TRBV6-5
J: TRBJ2-1
DNA: TGTGCCAGCAGTACCGACAGGGTGAAGGTCAATGAGCAGTTCTTC
CDR3: CASSTDRVKVNEQFF

D: NA
size: NA
V: TRBV29-1
J: TRBJ1-5
DNA: TGCAGCGTATCACTAGGACAGTCCAATCAGCCCCAGCATTTT
CDR3: CSVSLGQSNQPQHF

D: TRBD1
size: NA
V: TRBV12-3/TRBV12-4
J: TRBJ1-2
DNA: TGTGCCAGCATCATGACAGGGTCTTACTATGGCTACACCTTC
CDR3: CASIMTGSYYGYTF

D: NA
size: NA
V: TRBV7-2
J: TRBJ1-2
DNA: TGTGCCAGCAGCTTACTGATAGGTGGCTACACCTTC
CDR3: CASSLLIGGYTF

D: NA
size: NA
V: TRBV9
J: TRBJ1-3
DNA: TGTGCCAGTAACAGGGCACCTGGAAACACCATATATTTT
CDR3: CASNRAPGNTIYF

D: NA
size: many
V: TRBV7-2
J: TRBJ2-5
DNA: TGTGCCAGCAGCTTAGCGGGAGGTGGAGAGACCCAGTACTTC
CDR3: CASSLAGGGETQYF

D: TRBD2
size: NA
V: TRBV5-6
J: TRBJ2-1
DNA: TGTGCCAGCAGCTTTTTCATTGGACTAGCGGCATACAATGAGCAGTTCTTC
CDR3: CASSFFIGLAAYNEQFF

D: TRBD1
size: NA
V: TRBV5-6
J: TRBJ2-4
DNA: TGTGCCAGCAGCGTTCCGGGACAGGGGGCTTCATGGAACATTCAGTACTTC
CDR3: CASSVPGQGASWNIQYF

D: NA
size: NA
V: TRBV11-2
J: TRBJ2-2
DNA: TGTGCCAGCAGACTTCGACAGAACACCGGGGAGCTGTTTTTT
CDR3: CASRLRQNTGELFF

D: TRBD1
size: few
V: TRBV20-1
J: TRBJ1-1
DNA: TGCAGTGCTAGAGACAGGGGGCGCGGGCCCAACACTGAAGCTTTCTTT
CDR3: CSARDRGRGPNTEAFF

D: TRBD2
size: NA
V: TRBV27
J: TRBJ2-3
DNA: TGTGCCAGCAGTGGGGGACTAGCGGGAACCACAGATACGCAGTATTTT
CDR3: CASSGGLAGTTDTQYF

D: NA
size: NA
V: TRBV5-1
J: TRBJ1-1
DNA: TGCGCCAGCAGCTTTGGAATACAGAACACTGAAGCTTTCTTT
CDR3: CASSFGIQNTEAFF

D: NA
size: NA
V: TRBV19
J: TRBJ1-5
DNA: TGTGCCAGTAGTATCTCACAACAGTGGGGACGCAATCAGCCCCAGCATTTT
CDR3: CASSISQQWGRNQPQHF

D: NA
size: NA
V: TRBV28
J: TRBJ1-1
DNA: TGTGCCAGCAGTCCAAACTTGGACAACTTGAACACTGAAGCTTTCTTT
CDR3: CASSPNLDNLNTEAFF

D: NA
size: few
V: TRBV20-1
J: TRBJ2-1
DNA: TGCAGTGCTAGAGGCTGGGCTAGAGAGAACGATGAGCAGTTCTTC
CDR3: CSARGWARENDEQFF

D: NA
size: NA
V: TRBV5-1
J: TRBJ2-1
DNA: TGCGCCAGCAGTTATACAGGGCACTCCTACAATGAGCAGTTCTTC
CDR3: CASSYTGHSYNEQFF

D: TRBD2
size: many
V: TRBV7-3
J: TRBJ2-1
DNA: TGTGCCAGCAGCTTACATCCATCCAAGCTAGCGGGAGGCGGATATGAGCAGTTCTTC
CDR3: CASSLHPSKLAGGGYEQFF

D: NA
size: few
V: TRBV12-3/TRBV12-4
J: TRBJ2-1
DNA: TGTGCCAGCAGTTTAGCCCTTCTGGGTTCCTACAATGAGCAGTTCTTC
CDR3: CASSLALLGSYNEQFF

D: NA
size: few
V: TRBV20-1
J: TRBJ1-1
DNA: TGCAGTGCTAGAGATTACAGTCTGAACACTGAAGCTTTCTTT
CDR3: CSARDYSLNTEAFF

D: NA
size: NA
V: TRBV5-1
J: TRBJ1-2
DNA: TGCGCCAGCAGCTTGGTTGCAGGTAGCTATGGCTACACCTTC
CDR3: CASSLVAGSYGYTF

D: NA
size: NA
V: TRBV30
J: TRBJ1-5
DNA: TGTGCCTGGAGCCACGGGGGGCGGAATCAGCCCCAGCATTTT
CDR3: CAWSHGGRNQPQHF

D: NA
size: NA
V: TRBV20-1
J: TRBJ1-3
DNA: TGCAGTGCTCCTGACAGATACTCTGGAAACACCATATATTTT
CDR3: CSAPDRYSGNTIYF

D: NA
size: NA
V: TRBV3-1
J: TRBJ2-7
DNA: TGTGCCAGCAGCCGCCAAACAGGGAACGAGCAGTACTTC
CDR3: CASSRQTGNEQYF